Listed below are T cell receptor beta chains from one sample, sequenced in a study of CD8 T cells in ankylosing spondylitis. TCRdb re-called the 5' RACE reads through MiXCR, storing one row per CDR3 protein. The data contain about 220,000 distinct CDR3 sequences, 20% to 30% of them singletons. The specimen sequenced was blood, either unsorted or a sorted T cell fraction (not recorded which). These receptor sequences come from a male donor with ankylosing spondylitis or in good health (not recorded which). The CDR3 runs from the conserved cysteine through the conserved F or W. D genes are given only for firm matches. Expanded clones get a size class; other rows say once, few or many, or leave the size out.

TRBJ2-1 | many | . | TRBV4-1 | CASSQPLSPGEQFF | TGCGCCAGCAGCCAGCCCTTATCCCCAGGTGAGCAGTTCTTC
TRBJ2-5 | many | TRBD1 | TRBV29-1 | CSVGTDQETQYF | TGCAGCGTCGGGACAGATCAAGAGACCCAGTACTTC
TRBJ2-3 | . | TRBD2 | TRBV12-3/TRBV12-4 | CATTPTSGSFTDTQYF | TGTGCCACCACGCCGACTAGCGGGAGCTTTACAGATACGCAGTATTTT
TRBJ2-3 | many | TRBD1 | TRBV6-5 | CASSYRRTGGADTQYF | TGTGCCAGCAGTTACCGTAGAACAGGGGGCGCAGATACGCAGTATTTT
TRBJ2-1 | many | TRBD2 | TRBV12-3/TRBV12-4 | CASSFLTSGPYNEQFF | TGTGCCAGCAGTTTCCTAACTAGCGGCCCGTACAATGAGCAGTTCTTC
TRBJ2-5 | . | . | TRBV20-1 | CSASDWAKETQYF | TGCAGTGCGTCGGACTGGGCCAAAGAGACCCAGTACTTC
TRBJ1-3 | many | . | TRBV20-1 | CSARDGAGNGNTIYF | TGCAGTGCTAGAGATGGGGCGGGGAATGGAAACACCATATATTTT
TRBJ2-1 | few | TRBD2 | TRBV7-9 | CASSLISGRANEQFF | TGTGCCAGCAGCTTGATTAGCGGGAGGGCCAATGAGCAGTTCTTC
TRBJ2-1 | few | TRBD2 | TRBV7-9 | CASSPGLAPDNEQFF | TGTGCCAGCAGCCCGGGACTAGCGCCTGACAATGAGCAGTTCTTC
TRBJ2-2 | many | TRBD1 | TRBV7-8 | CASRPTGGLTGELFF | TGTGCCAGCAGACCTACAGGGGGCTTAACCGGGGAGCTGTTTTTT
TRBJ2-3 | many | TRBD1 | TRBV6-5 | CASSYLDGTGGKDTQYF | TGTGCCAGCAGTTACCTAGACGGGACAGGGGGCAAAGATACGCAGTATTTT
TRBJ2-5 | many | . | TRBV20-1 | CSAKGTGQETQYF | TGCAGTGCTAAGGGGACGGGACAAGAGACCCAGTACTTC
TRBJ2-1 | . | . | TRBV18 | CASSPKLANNEQFF | TGTGCCAGCTCACCAAAGCTAGCAAACAATGAGCAGTTCTTC
TRBJ2-7 | many | . | TRBV20-1 | CSARSTGLGATYEQYF | TGCAGTGCTAGGTCAACCGGACTGGGGGCGACCTACGAGCAGTACTTC
TRBJ2-5 | many | TRBD2 | TRBV9 | CASSLGLAGGETQYF | TGTGCCAGCAGCCTGGGACTAGCGGGAGGAGAGACCCAGTACTTC
TRBJ2-7 | . | . | TRBV20-1 | CSAQTRDTAMGEQYF | TGCAGTGCTCAGACGAGGGACACGGCCATGGGGGAGCAGTACTTC
TRBJ2-3 | many | TRBD2 | TRBV20-1 | CSAPSPGASGSNLNTDTQYF | TGCAGTGCCCCAAGCCCTGGGGCTAGCGGGAGTAACCTAAACACAGATACGCAGTATTTT
TRBJ2-3 | many | . | TRBV20-1 | CSASLSGYSTDTQYF | TGCAGTGCCTCCCTGAGCGGGTATAGCACAGATACGCAGTATTTT
TRBJ2-4 | . | . | TRBV6-6 | CASFGWGKNIQYF | TGTGCCAGCTTCGGGTGGGGCAAAAACATTCAGTACTTC
TRBJ2-7 | . | . | TRBV29-1 | CSVEGDYEQYF | TGCAGCGTTGAAGGGGATTACGAGCAGTACTTC
TRBJ2-1 | . | . | TRBV20-1 | CSARDLGTSYNEQFF | TGCAGTGCTAGAGATCTGGGGACAAGTTACAATGAGCAGTTCTTC
TRBJ2-7 | . | TRBD1 | TRBV6-1 | CASRDRGGSEQYF | TGTGCCAGCCGGGACAGGGGAGGCTCCGAGCAGTACTTC
TRBJ2-1 | . | TRBD2 | TRBV5-1 | CASSLASGSHNEQFF | TGCGCCAGCAGCTTAGCTAGCGGAAGCCACAATGAGCAGTTCTTC
TRBJ2-1 | many | TRBD2 | TRBV12-3/TRBV12-4 | CASLEASGRHNEQFF | TGTGCCAGCCTCGAAGCTAGCGGGAGGCACAATGAGCAGTTCTTC
TRBJ2-6 | few | . | TRBV11-2 | CASSLVGSSGVGANVLTF | TGTGCCAGCAGCTTAGTGGGGAGCTCCGGAGTTGGGGCCAACGTCCTGACTTTC
TRBJ2-5 | many | . | TRBV18 | CASSPRSEESQYF | TGTGCCAGCTCACCACGGAGCGAAGAGAGCCAGTACTTC
TRBJ2-5 | many | . | TRBV7-2 | CASSLSGGQETQYF | TGTGCCAGCAGCTTATCAGGGGGGCAAGAGACCCAGTACTTC
TRBJ2-3 | . | TRBD2 | TRBV29-1 | CSVKPGGRTDTQYF | TGCAGCGTCAAGCCGGGAGGCCGTACAGATACGCAGTATTTT
TRBJ1-4 | many | . | TRBV20-1 | CSARGNNEKLFF | TGCAGTGCTAGAGGCAATAATGAAAAACTGTTTTTT
TRBJ2-5 | few | . | TRBV6-5 | CASSYVGGGEQTQYF | TGTGCCAGCAGTTACGTGGGGGGCGGTGAGCAGACCCAGTACTTC
TRBJ2-3 | . | TRBD2 | TRBV12-3/TRBV12-4 | CASSLGSSGVGTQYF | TGTGCCAGCAGTTTGGGCTCTAGCGGGGTAGGGACGCAGTATTTT
TRBJ2-1 | . | . | TRBV4-1 | CASTPVGRGRVSSSYNEQFF | TGCGCCAGCACCCCGGTCGGCAGGGGGAGGGTTTCAAGCTCCTACAATGAGCAGTTCTTC
TRBJ1-4 | many | TRBD1 | TRBV7-2 | CASSLDRVVGNEKLFF | TGTGCCAGCAGCCTAGACAGGGTTGTCGGGAATGAAAAACTGTTTTTT
TRBJ1-6 | many | TRBD1 | TRBV12-3/TRBV12-4 | CASSETGASGNNSPLHF | TGTGCCAGCAGTGAAACAGGGGCGTCGGGCAATAATTCACCCCTCCACTTT
TRBJ2-1 | many | TRBD2 | TRBV5-1 | CASSPRLAGGKEQFF | TGCGCCAGCAGCCCCCGACTAGCGGGAGGGAAGGAGCAGTTCTTC
TRBJ2-3 | few | . | TRBV7-9 | CASSLGGATDTQYF | TGTGCCAGCAGCTTAGGGGGGGCGACTGATACGCAGTATTTT
TRBJ2-1 | . | . | TRBV29-1 | CSVEDIGGRYNEQFF | TGCAGCGTTGAAGATATTGGGGGCAGGTACAATGAGCAGTTCTTC
TRBJ2-7 | many | TRBD2 | TRBV12-3/TRBV12-4 | CASSSRILRGTSGSYEQYF | TGTGCCAGCAGTTCCCGGATACTAAGGGGGACTAGCGGTTCCTACGAGCAGTACTTC
TRBJ2-7 | . | TRBD2 | TRBV6-5 | CASSYSAGVLEQYF | TGTGCCAGCAGTTACTCTGCGGGAGTCCTCGAGCAGTACTTC
TRBJ2-1 | many | . | TRBV12-3/TRBV12-4 | CASSFGRRLINYNEQFF | TGTGCCAGCAGTTTTGGACGCAGACTAATCAATTACAATGAGCAGTTCTTC
TRBJ2-1 | . | . | TRBV29-1 | CSVRTYNEQFF | TGCAGCGTTAGGACCTACAATGAGCAGTTCTTC
TRBJ1-1 | . | TRBD1 | TRBV29-1 | CSVEGGQLNNEAFF | TGCAGCGTTGAAGGGGGACAGCTCAACAATGAAGCTTTCTTT
TRBJ2-5 | few | . | TRBV5-1 | CASSLDSQGGGETQYF | TGCGCCAGCAGCTTGGACTCTCAGGGAGGGGGAGAGACCCAGTACTTC
TRBJ2-3 | . | TRBD2 | TRBV29-1 | CSVGLRTSVSTDTQYF | TGCAGCGTTGGCCTCCGGACTAGTGTTAGCACAGATACGCAGTATTTT
TRBJ2-5 | many | . | TRBV29-1 | CSVETRTAASQETQYF | TGCAGCGTTGAAACTCGGACGGCGGCAAGCCAAGAGACCCAGTACTTC
TRBJ2-3 | . | . | TRBV7-2 | CASSSRGRGGHPDTQYF | TGTGCCAGCAGCTCCCGGGGCCGAGGGGGGCACCCGGATACGCAGTATTTT
TRBJ2-7 | many | TRBD1 | TRBV5-1 | CASSATGSSSYEQYF | TGCGCCAGCAGCGCGACAGGGTCCAGCTCCTACGAGCAGTACTTC
TRBJ1-6 | many | . | TRBV28 | CASSPAATVNSPLHF | TGTGCCAGCAGCCCTGCGGCGACAGTTAATTCACCCCTCCACTTT
TRBJ2-1 | few | . | TRBV11-1 | CASSLAQLREQFF | TGTGCCAGCAGCTTAGCGCAGCTTCGAGAGCAGTTCTTC
TRBJ2-7 | many | TRBD2 | TRBV12-3/TRBV12-4 | CASSRGRIAEQYF | TGTGCCAGCAGTCGCGGGAGAATCGCCGAGCAGTACTTC